Listed below are T cell receptor beta chains from one sample, sequenced in a study of blood T cell repertoires in COVID-19. The table came from immunoSEQ multiplex PCR; TCRdb's copy has only in-frame clones and leaves some out. This sample has 250,000 or so clones, with around 89% found just once. Sequencing was performed on PBMCs or T cells enriched from blood (not recorded which). All receptors derive from a woman aged 40 to 50 with acute COVID-19. Both conserved end residues are part of each CDR3. The order of the fields is J gene, D gene, V gene, clone size, CDR3 protein, CDR3 DNA. The D gene is left open where the match is weak. The listing skips clone size in some rows; elsewhere it reads once, few, many or a size class.

>TRBJ2-5|.|TRBV24-1|.
CATSDPATPVQGWETQYF
TGTGCCACCAGTGATCCCGCGACGCCGGTCCAGGGTTGGGAGACCCAGTACTTC
>TRBJ1-2|.|TRBV5-1|.
CASSPWGQSDGYTF
TGCGCCAGCAGCCCCTGGGGGCAGTCAGACGGCTACACCTTC
>TRBJ2-3|.|TRBV6-4|few
CASSDGGAADTQYF
TGTGCCAGCAGTGACGGCGGGGCGGCAGATACGCAGTATTTT
>TRBJ1-5|.|TRBV12-5|.
CASGFPRQPQHF
TGTGCTAGTGGATTCCCCCGGCAGCCCCAGCATTTT
>TRBJ2-1|.|TRBV12-3/TRBV12-4|.
CASSFINEQFF
TGTGCCAGCAGTTTTATCAATGAGCAGTTCTTC
>TRBJ1-5|.|TRBV9|.
CASSTGGGSNQPQHF
TGTGCCAGCAGCACCGGGGGGGGTAGCAATCAGCCCCAGCATTTT
>TRBJ2-3|.|TRBV2|.
CASSDFTDTQYF
TGTGCCAGTTCTGACTTCACAGATACGCAGTATTTT
>TRBJ1-2|TRBD1|TRBV27|.
CASRVDRGDYGYTF
TGTGCCAGCAGGGTAGACAGGGGGGACTATGGCTACACCTTC
>TRBJ1-2|TRBD1|TRBV3-1/TRBV3-2|.
CASSPYPTGGYGYTF
TGTGCCAGCAGTCCCTACCCCACAGGGGGCTATGGCTACACCTTC
>TRBJ2-1|.|TRBV4-1|.
CASSPQYSYNEQFF
TGCGCCAGCAGCCCCCAGTACAGCTACAATGAGCAGTTCTTC
>TRBJ1-6|TRBD1|TRBV5-1|.
CASSRRQGQVNSPLHF
TGCGCCAGCAGCCGCCGCCAGGGACAGGTGAATTCACCCCTCCACTTT
>TRBJ2-1|TRBD2|TRBV5-1|.
CASSLGLAGVSEQFF
TGCGCCAGCAGCCTCGGACTAGCGGGAGTTAGTGAGCAGTTCTTC
>TRBJ1-1|TRBD1|TRBV19|.
CASKGQGETEAFF
TGTGCCAGTAAGGGACAGGGGGAAACTGAAGCTTTCTTT
>TRBJ2-3|.|TRBV4-3|.
CASSQDSTPGRGTQYF
TGCGCCAGCAGCCAAGATAGCACACCCGGTCGTGGTACGCAGTATTTT
>TRBJ1-1|.|TRBV6-5|.
CASRRQALDTEAFF
TGTGCCAGCAGGAGACAGGCGCTAGACACTGAAGCTTTCTTT
>TRBJ2-1|TRBD2|TRBV13|.
CASSPPRGGPPEQFF
TGTGCCAGCAGCCCCCCCCGGGGAGGGCCCCCTGAGCAGTTCTTC
>TRBJ2-7|TRBD2|TRBV7-8|.
CASSWLSGGAGSEQYF
TGTGCCAGCAGCTGGTTAAGCGGGGGGGCTGGTTCCGAGCAGTACTTC
>TRBJ2-1|TRBD1|TRBV10-3|.
CAISESQGTYNEQFF
TGTGCCATCAGTGAGTCACAGGGGACCTACAATGAGCAGTTCTTC
>TRBJ1-2|.|TRBV4-3|.
CASSHGQSPYGYTF
TGCGCCAGCAGCCATGGACAGTCCCCCTATGGCTACACCTTC
>TRBJ2-3|TRBD2|TRBV11-2|.
CASSPGLAGATTQYF
TGTGCCAGCAGCCCGGGACTAGCGGGGGCAACTACGCAGTATTTT
>TRBJ1-2|TRBD1|TRBV19|.
CASSDPDRGLVYGYTF
TGTGCCAGTAGTGACCCTGACAGGGGGCTCGTCTATGGCTACACCTTC
>TRBJ1-3|TRBD1|TRBV6-6|.
CASSYSQGTGGNTIYF
TGTGCCAGCAGTTATTCTCAAGGGACAGGCGGAAACACCATATATTTT
>TRBJ2-1|TRBD2|TRBV3-1/TRBV3-2|few
CASTWWRGAFHISYNEQFF
TGTGCCAGCACCTGGTGGCGGGGGGCCTTTCATATCTCCTACAATGAGCAGTTCTTC
>TRBJ1-1|TRBD1|TRBV6-2/TRBV6-3|.
CASSRRGDTEAFF
TGTGCCAGCAGTCGCAGGGGGGACACTGAAGCTTTCTTT
>TRBJ1-2|TRBD1|TRBV14|few
CASSPLTGVNYGYTF
TGTGCCAGCAGCCCCCTGACAGGGGTAAACTATGGCTACACCTTC
>TRBJ2-5|TRBD1|TRBV24-1|.
CATSDRGQGKETQYF
TGTGCCACCAGTGACCGAGGACAGGGTAAAGAGACCCAGTACTTC
>TRBJ1-2|.|TRBV21-1|.
CASSLDRGDGYTF
TGTGCCAGCAGTTTGGACAGGGGGGATGGCTACACCTTC
>TRBJ1-2|.|TRBV6-5|.
CASSYRDTGYGYTF
TGTGCCAGCAGTTACCGCGACACTGGCTATGGCTACACCTTC
>TRBJ2-1|.|TRBV3-1/TRBV3-2|.
CASSQDCRGGTHEQFF
TGTGCCAGCAGCCAAGATTGTAGGGGGGGCACACATGAGCAGTTCTTC
>TRBJ1-1|.|TRBV5-1|few
CASSLVTGGNTEAFF
TGCGCCAGCAGCTTGGTTACCGGGGGGAACACTGAAGCTTTCTTT
>TRBJ1-1|TRBD1|TRBV10-3|.
CAITGTGGTEAFF
TGTGCCATCACCGGGACAGGGGGCACTGAAGCTTTCTTT
>TRBJ2-5|.|TRBV19|.
CASSYPLGGRETQYF
TGTGCCAGTAGCTACCCCCTAGGCGGGCGAGAGACCCAGTACTTC
>TRBJ2-7|TRBD2|TRBV5-1|.
CASSPGTSTLGEQYF
TGCGCCAGCAGCCCCGGGACTAGCACCTTGGGGGAGCAGTACTTC
>TRBJ1-1|TRBD1|TRBV5-1|few
CASSLTGAEAFF
TGCGCCAGCAGCTTGACAGGGGCAGAAGCTTTCTTT
>TRBJ2-1|.|TRBV3-1/TRBV3-2|.
CASSPGRGRRGNEQFF
TGTGCCAGCAGCCCCGGTCGTGGTCGAAGAGGTAATGAGCAGTTCTTC
>TRBJ1-1|TRBD1|TRBV9|few
CASSAGTGGLAEAFF
TGTGCCAGCAGCGCGGGGACAGGGGGCCTCGCTGAAGCTTTCTTT
>TRBJ1-6|TRBD1|TRBV6-5|.
CASRPGQGNSPLHF
TGTGCCAGCAGGCCCGGACAGGGCAACTCACCCCTCCACTTT
>TRBJ1-3|.|TRBV9|.
CASSVGARTGNTIYF
TGTGCCAGCAGCGTAGGCGCCAGGACTGGAAACACCATATATTTT
>TRBJ2-5|.|TRBV20-1|.
CSASAGHLQETQYF
TGCAGTGCTAGTGCGGGACACCTCCAAGAGACCCAGTACTTC
>TRBJ2-1|TRBD2|TRBV4-3|.
CASSQDVQRGLYNEQFF
TGCGCCAGCAGCCAAGACGTCCAGCGGGGGTTATACAATGAGCAGTTCTTC
>TRBJ1-2|TRBD1|TRBV5-1|.
CASSLGQGANYGYTF
TGCGCCAGCAGCTTGGGACAGGGAGCCAACTATGGCTACACCTTC
>TRBJ1-1|.|TRBV5-4|.
CASSLGGGRGTEAFF
TGTGCCAGCAGCTTGGGTGGAGGCAGGGGAACTGAAGCTTTCTTT
>TRBJ2-2|.|TRBV9|.
CASSVGQNTGELFF
TGTGCCAGCAGCGTAGGGCAGAACACCGGGGAGCTGTTTTTT
>TRBJ2-3|TRBD1|TRBV27|.
CASSPFRGRGTTTDTQYF
TGTGCCAGCAGCCCCTTTAGGGGGCGCGGAACCACCACAGATACGCAGTATTTT
>TRBJ2-2|.|TRBV5-1|.
CASSRGTEAGELFF
TGCGCCAGCAGCCGCGGGACGGAGGCCGGGGAGCTGTTTTTT
>TRBJ1-2|TRBD1|TRBV13|few
CASSYGDSRSLGYTF
TGTGCCAGCAGTTACGGGGACAGTCGATCACTTGGCTACACCTTC
>TRBJ1-3|TRBD1|TRBV6-2/TRBV6-3|.
CASSLTGDSGNTIYF
TGTGCCAGCAGTTTGACAGGGGACTCTGGAAACACCATATATTTT
>TRBJ1-1|TRBD1|TRBV25-1|.
CASIRQGSNTEAFF
TGTGCCAGCATCCGACAGGGATCGAACACTGAAGCTTTCTTT
>TRBJ1-1|TRBD1|TRBV7-9|.
CASSNRDRGGRRTEAFF
TGTGCCAGCAGTAACCGGGACAGGGGAGGGAGAAGGACTGAAGCTTTCTTT
>TRBJ1-1|.|TRBV11-2|.
CASSLVRGGTEAFF
TGTGCCAGCAGCTTAGTAAGGGGAGGCACTGAAGCTTTCTTT